These T cell receptor beta chains were read from a single sample in a study of tumour-infiltrating T cells in Burkitt lymphoma. Sequencing used immunoSEQ multiplex PCR; TCRdb keeps in-frame clones, though not all of them. This table holds around 6,700 clones, approximately 18% found once. Sequenced material: tumor tissue. Receptors originate from a human donor with diffuse large B-cell lymphoma. Each CDR3 is given with its conserved first and last residue. The D gene is left open where the match is weak. Not every row has a clone size; where given, it reads once, few, many or a size class.

d_gene	v_gene	abundance	j_gene	CDR3aa	CDR3nt
-	TRBV19	few	TRBJ1-1	CASSIGTVGAFF	TGTGCCAGTAGTATCGGGACTGTGGGAGCTTTCTTT
TRBD2	TRBV7-7	-	TRBJ2-5	CASSPTAGGETQYF	TGTGCTAGCAGCCCCACGGCGGGAGGCGAGACCCAGTACTTC
TRBD2	TRBV29-1	few	TRBJ2-7	CSVRSGLAGYEQYF	TGCAGCGTCCGATCGGGCCTAGCGGGGTACGAGCAGTACTTC
-	TRBV5-4	few	TRBJ1-1	CASSLGSGDAEAFF	TGTGCCAGCAGCTTGGGGTCAGGGGACGCTGAAGCTTTCTTT
-	TRBV14	-	TRBJ2-7	CASSQRIEDRYSYEQYF	TGTGCCAGCAGCCAGAGAATCGAGGACAGATACTCCTACGAGCAGTACTTC
TRBD1	TRBV19	-	TRBJ2-7	CATTGTGTYEQYF	TGTGCCACCACAGGGACAGGAACCTACGAGCAGTACTTC
-	TRBV6-6	-	TRBJ2-1	CASSYSLEYPFF	TGTGCCAGCAGTTACTCGCTCGAATATCCTTTCTTC
-	TRBV9	-	TRBJ1-5	CASSVAGSSNQPQHF	TGTGCCAGCAGCGTCGCAGGGAGTAGCAATCAGCCCCAGCATTTT
TRBD2	TRBV9	few	TRBJ2-5	CASSEGLAGAETQYF	TGTGCCAGCAGCGAGGGACTAGCGGGAGCAGAGACCCAGTACTTC
-	TRBV7-2	few	TRBJ1-4	CASSLADTGEKLFF	TGTGCCAGCAGCTTAGCGGATACCGGCGAAAAACTGTTTTTT
TRBD1	TRBV10-1	few	TRBJ2-5	CASSTGTEQETQYF	TGCGCCAGCAGTACCGGGACAGAACAAGAGACCCAGTACTTC
-	TRBV5-1	few	TRBJ2-7	CASSPGHTSSYEQYF	TGCGCCAGCAGCCCTGGACACACTAGCTCCTACGAGCAGTACTTC
TRBD2	TRBV15	-	TRBJ2-5	CATSRDEWGLLAGVRETQYF	TGTGCCACCAGCAGAGATGAGTGGGGTTTACTAGCGGGAGTACGGGAGACCCAGTACTTC
-	TRBV29-1	-	TRBJ1-2	CSVDRGLYGYTF	TGCAGCGTTGACCGGGGGCTATATGGCTACACCTTC
-	TRBV20-1	few	TRBJ2-5	CSAPDSPTQYF	TGCAGTGCGCCGGACAGCCCAACCCAGTACTTC
-	TRBV7-9	-	TRBJ2-1	CASSWGTYNEQFF	TGTGCCAGCAGCTGGGGGACCTACAATGAGCAGTTCTTC
-	TRBV28	-	TRBJ2-1	CASSYRGGNEQFF	TGTGCCAGCAGTTACAGGGGAGGAAATGAGCAGTTCTTC
TRBD1	TRBV29-1	few	TRBJ2-7	CSGKRDRGGREQYF	TGCAGCGGTAAAAGGGACAGGGGAGGTAGGGAGCAGTACTTC
-	TRBV19	-	TRBJ2-1	CASSRGYNEQFF	TGTGCCAGTAGTCGCGGGTACAATGAGCAGTTCTTC
-	TRBV5-4	-	TRBJ2-2	CASSLVVTGELFF	TGTGCCAGCAGCTTGGTTGTGACCGGGGAGCTGTTTTTT
TRBD2	TRBV5-4	few	TRBJ2-7	CASSLGGTSGINEQYF	TGTGCCAGCAGCTTGGGGGGTACTAGCGGGATAAACGAGCAGTACTTC
TRBD1	TRBV7-6	-	TRBJ2-3	CASSPRQGGDTQYF	TGTGCCAGCAGCCCGCGACAGGGGGGAGATACGCAGTATTTT
-	TRBV6-5	few	TRBJ1-1	CASRPLDYPEIAFF	TGTGCCAGCAGACCTCTCGATTACCCTGAAATCGCTTTTTTT
TRBD2	TRBV29-1	-	TRBJ2-3	CSVEGLAGGKADTQYF	TGCAGCGTTGAAGGACTAGCGGGAGGGAAGGCAGATACGCAGTATTTT
TRBD2	TRBV7-3	-	TRBJ2-3	CASSLSPSGRATGTDTQYF	TGTGCCAGCAGCTTAAGTCCTAGCGGGAGGGCCACCGGCACAGATACGCAGTATTTT
-	TRBV19	-	TRBJ2-1	CASSLTALGSYNEQFF	TGTGCCAGTAGTCTAACAGCGCTTGGCTCCTACAATGAGCAGTTCTTC
TRBD2	TRBV7-9	-	TRBJ2-7	CASSPRTSASYEQYF	TGTGCCAGCAGCCCCCGGACTAGCGCTTCCTACGAGCAGTACTTC
TRBD2	TRBV5-1	few	TRBJ2-1	CASSLPGTSGSWGDEQFF	TGCGCCAGCAGCTTGCCAGGGACTAGCGGGAGCTGGGGGGATGAGCAGTTCTTC